This entry lists 20 T cell receptor beta chains sequenced from one sample in a study of naive and memory T cell subsets. Study-level findings and limits: A few larger clonotypes appeared in naive repertoires, especially CD8, possibly memory cells re-expressing CD45RA.

The beta constant-region primer was an equimolar mix of two oligonucleotides covering TRBC1 and TRBC2. The ligated cDNA underwent four PCR rounds using SP2 and nested alpha and beta constant-region primers. TCRdb re-called the UMI-ligation and nested PCR reads with MiXCR, one entry per CDR3 protein. The sample consists of 150,000 or so distinct CDR3 sequences, approximately 24% of them appearing once. Their specific antigens are unknown. Specimen: naive CD4+ T cells from blood. The receptors originated from a human donor in good health.

The chain carries TRBV6-5 and TRBJ1-2; 7 bases map to TRBD1. This CDR3 region has 14 residues. Germline CDR1 MNHEY, CDR2 SVGAGI. After removal of 9 bases from V and 7 bases from J, the junction contained 14 bases not matched to a gene. In DNA, the CDR3 is TGTGCCAGTCGTGGGACCGGGACAGCAGGTGGCTACACCTTC. Translation: CASRGTGTAGGYTF.

This clonotype was detected ten times or more. V usage is TRBV29-1 and J usage is TRBJ2-7; 7 bases match TRBD2. CDR1 is SQVTM and CDR2 is ANQGSEA in the germline V gene. The CDR3 is 13 amino acids. The V segment lost 5 bases and the J segment 2 bases; nucleotides outside the gene matches: 6. The CDR3 DNA follows: TGCAGCGTTCGGGCTAGCGGTGCCTACGAGCAGTACTTC. Translating gives CSVRASGAYEQYF.

V usage is TRBV4-1 and J usage is TRBJ2-7, with TRBD1 matching over 7 bases. Trimming removed 2 bases from V and 2 bases from J; junction bases left unmatched: 3. The CDR3 loop spans 14 amino acids. CDR1 and CDR2 (germline): MGHRA, YSYEKL. CDR3 residues: CASSQRTGPYEQYF. The CDR3 bases are TGCGCCAGCAGCCAAAGGACAGGTCCCTACGAGCAGTACTTC.

The chain employs TRBV6-1 and TRBJ1-2, with D hard to call. Trimming left V 4 bases short and J 8 bases short, with 11 bases between. The CDR3 spans 12 residues. Germline values: CDR1 MNHNS, CDR2 SASEGT. The CDR3 DNA is TGTGCCAGCAGTGTGGCCCTCTGGGGCTACACCTTC. Amino acids: CASSVALWGYTF.

The rearrangement uses TRBV7-2 and TRBJ1-1; the D gene is possibly TRBD1 (5 bases). The germline V and J ends were trimmed by 2 bases and 4 bases, with 11 bases remaining between them. Germline values: CDR1 SGHTA, CDR2 FQGNSA. The CDR3 sequence is 14 residues long. CDR3 loop: CASSLMLGRTEAFF. DNA for the CDR3: TGTGCCAGCAGCTTAATGCTGGGGCGCACTGAAGCTTTCTTT.

This clonotype appeared many times. This sequence joins TRBV30 and TRBJ2-3, with D unclear. The germline CDR1 and CDR2 sequences are GTSNPN and SVGIG (reference sequence). The CDR3 is 12 amino acids. Trimming left V 3 bases short and J 1 base short, with 5 bases between. CDR3 region: CAWSARTDTQYF. The CDR3 DNA reads as TGTGCCTGGAGCGCCCGCACAGATACGCAGTATTTT.

This chain connects TRBV28 to TRBJ1-1; no clear D gene. The germline CDR1 and CDR2 sequences are MDHEN and SYDVKM. The length of the CDR3 is 17 residues. Trimming stripped 3 bases from V and 1 base from J, with 18 bases between. CDR3 bases: TGTGCCAGCAGTTTTCGTGGCAGAATAAAAGGGAACACTGAAGCTTTCTTT. It encodes CASSFRGRIKGNTEAFF.

This clonotype was seen just once. The J gene is TRBJ2-7, the V gene TRBV7-2, with a tentative D call TRBD1 (7 bases). The CDR3 is 16 amino acids. Trimming removed 2 bases from V and 3 bases from J, with 17 bases in between. Per germline, CDR1 SGHTA and CDR2 FQGNSA. In nucleotides, the CDR3 is TGTGCCAGCAGCTTACAGGGGGGCACACAACTCTACGAGCAGTACTTC. Its protein is CASSLQGGTQLYEQYF.

In DNA, the CDR3 is TGCAGCGTTGAAGACCCAGGGAAGTCCCTTAAGACCCAGTACTTC. Its translation: CSVEDPGKSLKTQYF. The genes are TRBV29-1 and TRBJ2-5; a possible D gene is TRBD1 (5 bases). V dropped 0 bases and J dropped 6 bases, with 17 bases sitting between them. The CDR3 is 15 amino acids. Germline V lookup: CDR1 SQVTM, CDR2 ANQGSEA.

This clonotype has at least ten counts. The V and J genes are TRBV28 and TRBJ1-1, with a tentative D call TRBD1 (5 bases). CDR1 is MDHEN, CDR2 SYDVKM, per germline. Trimming left V 2 bases short and J 4 bases short, with 11 bases between. This CDR3 spans 14 amino acids. DNA of the CDR3: TGTGCCAGCAGTTTAACAGGTCTCAGCACTGAAGCTTTCTTT. This gives the protein CASSLTGLSTEAFF.

This clonotype showed up just a few times. This chain links TRBV20-1 with TRBJ2-5; 7 bases are shared with TRBD2. V lost 5 bases to trimming and J lost 5 bases; unmatched junction nucleotides: 8. Germline V gene data show CDR1 as DFQATT and CDR2 as SNEGSKA (reference sequence). The CDR3 is 13 residues long. The CDR3: CSAGGEGGETQYF. CDR3 sequence (DNA): TGCAGTGCTGGTGGGGAGGGTGGGGAGACCCAGTACTTC.

This clonotype has only a few counts. The chain couples TRBV7-8 to TRBJ2-2; maybe TRBD1 (5 bases). Trimming took 5 bases from V and 1 from J, leaving 8 bases between them. The CDR3 spans 14 residues. Germline loops: CDR1 SGHVS, CDR2 FQNEAQ. The CDR3 bases are TGTGCCAGCAGCCGAGGACAGAACACCGGGGAGCTGTTTTTT. It is translated as CASSRGQNTGELFF.

The rearrangement joins TRBV5-1 to TRBJ2-6; 10 nucleotides match TRBD1. The V gene's germline CDR1 is SGHRS and CDR2 YFSETQ. This CDR3 is 19 amino acids long. The V segment lost 4 bases and the J segment 0 bases; nucleotides outside the gene matches: 10. Written as DNA, the CDR3 is TGCGCCAGCAGCCTGACGCCGTGGACAGGGGGCTCTGGGGCCAACGTCCTGACTTTC. Translating it yields CASSLTPWTGGSGANVLTF.

This clonotype showed up just a few times. The gene calls are TRBV5-1 and TRBJ2-3; D remains ambiguous. Germline-derived CDR1 and CDR2 are SGHRS and YFSETQ. V lost 4 bases to trimming and J lost 0 bases, with 6 bases between them. There are 13 residues in the CDR3. The CDR3 DNA is TGCGCCAGCAGCCTCCCTAGCACAGATACGCAGTATTTT. Amino acid sequence: CASSLPSTDTQYF.

In its sample, this clonotype was seen a few times. J is TRBJ2-6 and V is TRBV19; D uncertain. The CDR3 covers 15 residues. Trimming removed 6 bases at V and 1 base at J, with 10 bases between. Germline V gene lookup returns CDR1 LNHDA and CDR2 SQIVND (reference sequence). CDR3 DNA sequence: TGTGCCAGTAGCCTCCTCAAATCTGGGGCCAACGTCCTGACTTTC. Translating gives CASSLLKSGANVLTF. Complete variable domain (other parts from reference TRBV19 and TRBJ2-6): DGGITQSPKYLFRKEGQNVTLSCEQNLNHDAMYWYRQDPGQGLRLIYYSQIVNDFQKGDIAEGYSVSREKKESFPLTVTSAQKNPTAFYLCASSLLKSGANVLTFGAGSRLTVL.

This clonotype appeared many times. The chain employs TRBV11-2 and TRBJ2-2, with 9 bases identical to TRBD2. J was trimmed by 5 bases and V by 2 bases; bases with no gene match: 6. This CDR3 spans 16 amino acids. From germline, CDR1 is SGHAT and CDR2 FQNNGV. Here the CDR3 reads CASSLIWLAGTGELFF. The DNA for the CDR3 is TGTGCCAGCAGCTTAATTTGGCTAGCGGGGACCGGGGAGCTGTTTTTT.

This rearrangement joins TRBV18 to TRBJ2-6; perhaps TRBD1 as D (6 bases). Germline loops: CDR1 KGHSH, CDR2 LQKENI. V dropped 2 bases and J dropped 1 base, with 24 bases sitting between them. The length of the CDR3 is 21 residues. The CDR3, as DNA: TGTGCCAGCTCACCAGAGGATATGCTGCGGACAGTGAGTTCTGGGGCCAACGTCCTGACTTTC. Protein sequence: CASSPEDMLRTVSSGANVLTF.

The chain couples TRBV5-1 to TRBJ1-1; no firm D call. V lost 4 bases, J lost 9 bases, and 22 bases lay in between. The CDR3 covers 15 residues. Germline V CDR1 and CDR2: SGHRS, YFSETQ. The CDR3 region is CASSPDPSSDLKAFF. The CDR3 nucleotides read TGCGCCAGCAGCCCGGATCCGTCGTCAGATCTCAAAGCTTTCTTT.

This clonotype was found a few times. V gene TRBV7-8 combines with J gene TRBJ1-4, with D tentatively TRBD1 (5 bases). This CDR3 region has 13 residues. Trimming cost V 4 bases and J 8 bases, with 11 bases left between them. CDR1 is SGHVS, CDR2 FQNEAQ, per germline. CDR3 amino acids: CASSYDSPEKLFF. CDR3 nucleotide sequence: TGTGCCAGCAGCTACGACAGTCCCGAAAAACTGTTTTTT.

The genes are TRBV5-4 and TRBJ2-7; D remains ambiguous. V was pared by 4 bases and J by 1 base, with 12 bases between. The CDR3 totals 14 residues. CDR1 SGHNT and CDR2 YYREEE come from the germline V gene (reference sequence). The CDR3 spells CASSRPDGSYEQYF. CDR3 coding DNA: TGTGCCAGCAGCAGACCGGACGGGTCCTACGAGCAGTACTTC. Drawing the rest from reference TRBV5-4 and TRBJ2-7, the complete variable domain is ETGVTQSPTHLIKTRGQQVTLRCSSQSGHNTVSWYQQALGQGPQFIFQYYREEENGRGNFPPRFSGLQFPNYSSELNVNALELDDSALYLCASSRPDGSYEQYFGPGTRLTVT.